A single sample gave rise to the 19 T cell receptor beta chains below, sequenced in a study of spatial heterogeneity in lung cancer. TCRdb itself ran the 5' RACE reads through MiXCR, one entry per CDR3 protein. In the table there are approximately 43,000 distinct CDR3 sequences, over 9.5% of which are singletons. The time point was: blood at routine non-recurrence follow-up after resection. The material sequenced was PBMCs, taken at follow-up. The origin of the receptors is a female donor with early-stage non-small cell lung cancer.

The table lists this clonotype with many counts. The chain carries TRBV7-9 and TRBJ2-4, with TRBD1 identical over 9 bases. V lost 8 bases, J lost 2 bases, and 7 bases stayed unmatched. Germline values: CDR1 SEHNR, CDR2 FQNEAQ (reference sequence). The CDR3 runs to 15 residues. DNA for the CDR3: TGTGCCAGCCTTCGGACAGGGGTGACCAAAAACATTCAGTACTTC. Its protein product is CASLRTGVTKNIQYF.

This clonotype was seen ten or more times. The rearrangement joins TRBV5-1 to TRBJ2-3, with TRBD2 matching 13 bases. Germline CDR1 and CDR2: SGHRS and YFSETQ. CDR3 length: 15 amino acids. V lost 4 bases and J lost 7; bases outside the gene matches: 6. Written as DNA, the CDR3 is TGCGCCAGCAGCCCCTCGGGACTAGCGGGGTATACGCAGTATTTT. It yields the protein CASSPSGLAGYTQYF. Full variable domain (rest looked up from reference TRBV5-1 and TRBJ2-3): KAGVTQTPRYLIKTRGQQVTLSCSPISGHRSVSWYQQTPGQGLQFLFEYFSETQRNKGNFPGRFSGRQFSNSRSEMNVSTLELGDSALYLCASSPSGLAGYTQYFGPGTRLTVL.

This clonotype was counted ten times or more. The CDR3 is CASSLYSSGYEQYF. CDR3 in DNA: TGTGCCAGCAGCTTATATTCCTCGGGCTACGAGCAGTACTTC. The genes are TRBV7-2 and TRBJ2-7; no clear D. Per the germline V gene, CDR1 is SGHTA and CDR2 is FQGNSA. CDR3 length: 14 amino acids. The germline V and J ends were trimmed by 2 bases and 3 bases, with 11 bases remaining between them.

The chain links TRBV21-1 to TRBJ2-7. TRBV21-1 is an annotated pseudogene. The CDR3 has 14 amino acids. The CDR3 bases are TGTGCCAGCAGCACAAAAGGGGGCCCCTACGAGCAGTACTTC. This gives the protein CASSTKGGPYEQYF.

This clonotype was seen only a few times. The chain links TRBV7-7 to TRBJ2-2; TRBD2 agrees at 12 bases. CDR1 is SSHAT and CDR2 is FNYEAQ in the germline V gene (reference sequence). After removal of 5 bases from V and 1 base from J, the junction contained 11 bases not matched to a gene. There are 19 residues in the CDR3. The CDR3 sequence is CASSLLLGTSGWNTGELFF. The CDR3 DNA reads TGTGCCAGCAGCCTATTGCTCGGGACTAGCGGGTGGAACACCGGGGAGCTGTTTTTT.

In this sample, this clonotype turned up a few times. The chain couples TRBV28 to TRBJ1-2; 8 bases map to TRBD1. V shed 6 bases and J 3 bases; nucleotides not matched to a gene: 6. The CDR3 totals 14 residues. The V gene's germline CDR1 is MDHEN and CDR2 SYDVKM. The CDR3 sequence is CASRPLTGDYGYTF. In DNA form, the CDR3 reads TGTGCCAGCAGACCTCTGACAGGGGACTATGGCTACACCTTC.

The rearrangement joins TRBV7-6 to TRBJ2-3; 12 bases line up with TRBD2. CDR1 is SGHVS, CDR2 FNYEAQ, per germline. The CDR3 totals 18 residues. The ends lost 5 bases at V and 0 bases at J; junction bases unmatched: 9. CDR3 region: CASSDGLAGLSSTDTQYF. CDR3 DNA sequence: TGTGCCAGCAGCGACGGACTAGCGGGGTTATCTAGCACAGATACGCAGTATTTT.

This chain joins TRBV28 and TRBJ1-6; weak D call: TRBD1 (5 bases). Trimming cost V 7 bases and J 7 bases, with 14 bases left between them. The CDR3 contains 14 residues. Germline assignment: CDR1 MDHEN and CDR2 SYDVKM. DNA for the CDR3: TGTGCCAGCACTCTCAGGGAACCAAATTCACCCCTCCACTTT. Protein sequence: CASTLREPNSPLHF.

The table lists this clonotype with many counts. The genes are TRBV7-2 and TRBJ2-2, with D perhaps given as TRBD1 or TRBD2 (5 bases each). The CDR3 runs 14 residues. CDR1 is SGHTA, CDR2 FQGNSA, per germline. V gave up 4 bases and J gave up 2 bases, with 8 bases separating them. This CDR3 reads CASSWGSNTGELFF. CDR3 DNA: TGTGCCAGCAGCTGGGGGAGTAACACCGGGGAGCTGTTTTTT.

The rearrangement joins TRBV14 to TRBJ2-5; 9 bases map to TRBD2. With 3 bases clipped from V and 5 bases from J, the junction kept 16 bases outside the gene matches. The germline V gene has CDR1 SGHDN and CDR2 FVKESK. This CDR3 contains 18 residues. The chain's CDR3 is CASSQRKGAGGRTETQYF. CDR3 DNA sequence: TGTGCCAGCAGCCAGCGGAAGGGAGCGGGGGGCCGAACGGAGACCCAGTACTTC.

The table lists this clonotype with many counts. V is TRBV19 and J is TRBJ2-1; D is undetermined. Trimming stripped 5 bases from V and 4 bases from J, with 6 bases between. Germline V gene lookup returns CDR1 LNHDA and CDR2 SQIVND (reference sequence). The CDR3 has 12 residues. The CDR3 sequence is CASSLPYNEQFF. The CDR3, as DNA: TGTGCCAGTAGTCTTCCTTACAATGAGCAGTTCTTC.

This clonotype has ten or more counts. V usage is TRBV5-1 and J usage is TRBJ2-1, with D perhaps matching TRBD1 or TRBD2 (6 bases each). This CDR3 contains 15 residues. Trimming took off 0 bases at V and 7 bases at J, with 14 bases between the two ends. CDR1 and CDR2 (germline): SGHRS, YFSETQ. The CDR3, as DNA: TGCGCCAGCAGCTTGGCCCCGGGGGCTGAGAATGAGCAGTTCTTC. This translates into CASSLAPGAENEQFF.

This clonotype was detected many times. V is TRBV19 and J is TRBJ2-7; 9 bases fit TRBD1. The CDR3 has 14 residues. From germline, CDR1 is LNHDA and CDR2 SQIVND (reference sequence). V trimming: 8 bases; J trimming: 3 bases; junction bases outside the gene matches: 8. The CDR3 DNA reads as TGTGCCAGTTCGGGGACAGGGTTCCTCTACGAGCAGTACTTC. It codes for CASSGTGFLYEQYF. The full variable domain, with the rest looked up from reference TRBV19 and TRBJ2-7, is DGGITQSPKYLFRKEGQNVTLSCEQNLNHDAMYWYRQDPGQGLRLIYYSQIVNDFQKGDIAEGYSVSREKKESFPLTVTSAQKNPTAFYLCASSGTGFLYEQYFGPGTRLTVT.

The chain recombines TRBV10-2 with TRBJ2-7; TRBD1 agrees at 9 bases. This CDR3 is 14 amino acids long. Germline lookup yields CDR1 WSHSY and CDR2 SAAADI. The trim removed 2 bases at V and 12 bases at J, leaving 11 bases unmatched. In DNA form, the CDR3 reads TGCGCCAGCAGTGAGGACCGGACAGGGGCGTTTCGGTACTTC. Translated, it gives CASSEDRTGAFRYF.

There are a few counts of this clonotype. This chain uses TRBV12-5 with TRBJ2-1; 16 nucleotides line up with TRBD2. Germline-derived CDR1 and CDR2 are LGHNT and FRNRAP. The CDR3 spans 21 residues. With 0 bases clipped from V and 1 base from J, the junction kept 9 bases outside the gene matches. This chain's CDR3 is CASGLVLGTSGGAGSYNEQFF. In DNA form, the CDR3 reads TGTGCTAGTGGTTTGGTACTCGGGACTAGCGGGGGGGCCGGGTCCTACAATGAGCAGTTCTTC.

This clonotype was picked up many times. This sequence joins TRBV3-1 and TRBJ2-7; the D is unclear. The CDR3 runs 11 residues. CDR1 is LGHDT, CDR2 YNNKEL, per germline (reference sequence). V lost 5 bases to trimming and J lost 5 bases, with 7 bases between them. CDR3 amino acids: CASSDRNEQYF. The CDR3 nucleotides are TGTGCCAGCAGCGATAGAAACGAGCAGTACTTC.

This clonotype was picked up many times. CDR3 coding DNA: TGCAGTGCTGGAGCAGGGGGCCGGCATCAGCCCCAGCATTTT. The encoded protein is CSAGAGGRHQPQHF. J is TRBJ1-5 and V is TRBV20-1, with TRBD1 identical over 8 bases. V dropped 5 bases and J dropped 5; count of bases not matched to a gene: 8. This CDR3 has 14 residues. Germline CDR1 and CDR2: DFQATT and SNEGSKA (reference sequence).

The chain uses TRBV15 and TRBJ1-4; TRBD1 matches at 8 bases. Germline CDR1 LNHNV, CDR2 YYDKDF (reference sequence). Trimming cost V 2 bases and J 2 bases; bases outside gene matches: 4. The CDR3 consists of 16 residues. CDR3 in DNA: TGTGCCACCAGCAGACAGGGGGCCTGGACTAATGAAAAACTGTTTTTT. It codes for CATSRQGAWTNEKLFF.

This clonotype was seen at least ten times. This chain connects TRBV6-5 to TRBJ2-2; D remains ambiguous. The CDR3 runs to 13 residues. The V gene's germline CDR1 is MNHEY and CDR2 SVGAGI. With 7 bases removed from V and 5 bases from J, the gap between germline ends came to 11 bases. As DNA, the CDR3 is TGTGCCAGCACCCAGTATGCGACCGGGGAGCTGTTTTTT. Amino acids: CASTQYATGELFF.